The present entry profiles one TCR beta chain with its context. Its antigen is not identified. The sample is drawn from a study of PD-1 blockade in classical Hodgkin lymphoma. Study at large: Nivolumab dosing for patients was 3 mg/kg, administered intravenously every 2 weeks.

Profiled with immunoSEQ multiplex PCR; TCRdb holds only in-frame clones, not every one. The data hold approximately 17,000 clones, with over 80% observed a single time. Study observations and caveats: Only CD4+ TCR diversity, not CD8+, had risen significantly by C4D1.

All patients relapsed after autologous stem cell transplantation, and brentuximab vedotin exposure varied. Germline CDR1 reads KGHSH; CDR2 reads LQKENI. CDR3 length: 14 residues. Deletions cut 3 bases from V and 2 bases from J, with 10 bases between. The source was peripheral blood mononuclear cells (PBMCs), collected before the second cycle of nivolumab. V is TRBV18 and J is TRBJ1-1; no firm D call. The sequence derives from a human donor with classical Hodgkin lymphoma. The CDR3 here is CASSPERSNTEAFF. DNA for the CDR3: TGTGCCAGCTCACCTGAGAGGAGCAACACTGAAGCTTTCTTT. Filled out from reference TRBV18 and TRBJ1-1, the complete variable domain reads NAGVMQNPRHLVRRRGQEARLRCSPMKGHSHVYWYRQLPEEGLKFMVYLQKENIIDESGMPKERFSAEFPKEGPSILRIQQVVRGDSAAYFCASSPERSNTEAFFGQGTRLTVV.